This TCR beta chain was identified during a study of tissue T cells after allogeneic stem cell transplantation. Study-wide background: Tissue samples with histologically apparent lymphocytes on H&E review were prioritized for sequencing. Study-wide results and caveats: Only a limited share of tissue TCRs appeared in blood or spleen.

V lost 0 bases and J lost 2; bases outside the gene matches: 5. Looked up from germline, CDR1 is SGDLS and CDR2 is YYNGEE. The CDR3 spans 15 residues. The protocol was immunoSEQ multiplex PCR, while the TCRdb copy is restricted to in-frame clones and leaves out a portion. The profile shows fewer than 2,000 clones, 73% of them singletons. Concerning this clone itself: Its antigen is undetermined.

This chain joins TRBV9 and TRBJ2-7; TRBD1 matches 7 bases. The specimen was esophagus tissue, collected at autopsy. The source of this sequence is a woman between 18 and 55 years old with breast cancer. CDR3 DNA: TGTGCCAGCAGCGTAGAAGAGGGGGCTGCCTACGAGCAGTACTTC. Amino acids: CASSVEEGAAYEQYF.